Detailed here is one T cell receptor (beta chain). This record comes from a study of blood T cell repertoires in COVID-19. J lost 8 bases, V lost 6 bases, and 8 bases had no gene match. This CDR3 has 13 amino acids. CDR1 and CDR2 from the germline V gene are MNHEY and SVGAGI. Sequencing used immunoSEQ multiplex PCR; TCRdb keeps in-frame clones, though not all of them. Here the sample spans around 91,000 clones, around 85% being singletons. Sequenced material: peripheral blood. The clonotype originates from a man of 80 years or more with acute or convalescent COVID-19. The gene calls are TRBV6-5 and TRBJ1-2, with 8 bases identical to TRBD1. This CDR3 reads CASRATGEDGYTF. CDR3 nucleotide sequence: TGTGCCAGCAGGGCGACAGGGGAGGACGGCTACACCTTC.